The sequence of this TCR beta chain was determined in a study of T cells in Graves' hyperthyroidism and ophthalmopathy (dated by TCRdb to about 2019). About the study as a whole: Peripheral blood samples were taken at the time of initial diagnosis, prior to any treatment. To identify distinguishing TCR V-J signatures, a discovery cohort of 90 to 100 patients was used, comprising 40 to 45 with Graves' ophthalmopathy and about 59 with stable Graves' hyperthyroidism. Prospective prediction of ophthalmopathy was tested in an independent validation cohort consisting of 18 to 20 hyperthyroidism patients and 15 to 17 patients who later progressed to ophthalmopathy. The approximately 95 discovery patients were divided at random into training and test sets in a 7:3 ratio. In about 6 Graves' hyperthyroidism patients, the study also compared T-cell repertoires from thyroid tissue with T-cell repertoires from blood. Once sampling was done, hyperthyroidism patients were given methimazole at a starting dose of 30 mg daily, whereas ophthalmopathy patients were given high-dose intravenous methylprednisolone. The paper reports TCR Vbeta CDR3 sequencing of some 140 peripheral blood samples: around 45 ophthalmopathy, 70 to 85 hyperthyroidism and around 17 progressor patients.

A word on this clonotype: This clone's antigen is unknown. No base quality values were provided; no much bigger clone lies one nucleotide off.

Ophthalmopathy patients had moderately to severely active disease, Clinical Activity Score of at least 3, NOSPECS grade of at least 4, and duration under 3 months. The study excluded patients with uncontrolled infections, other autoimmune diseases, pregnancy or lactation. Diagnoses were based on clinical symptoms, serum thyroxine and TRAb, thyroid ultrasound and orbital computed tomography. PBMCs were isolated from approximately 10 ml of fresh peripheral blood by Ficoll-Paque density gradient centrifugation. Total RNA was extracted using Trizol reagent, and RNA quality was assessed on an Agilent 2100 Bioanalyzer. Findings and caveats that apply to the study as a whole: Most expanded thyroid clonotypes (frequency above 0.001) were also detected in blood, a finding suggesting that blood repertoires may reflect thyroid immune responses. In validation, the model predicted progression to ophthalmopathy a median of roughly 6.5 months before onset, with 65% to 71% sensitivity and roughly 73% specificity. In cross-validation, a model built on a 13 V-J signature told ophthalmopathy apart from stable hyperthyroidism with approximately 90% sensitivity and 81% to 82% specificity, and in testing the same model reached 80%/75%. Sample size was not statistically predetermined, and blinding of investigators to group allocation was not performed.

The TCR beta CDR3 regions were amplified from the RNA transcripts. The first round of RT-PCR for the TCR CDR3 was performed with the HTBI primer set and the Qiagen OneStep RT-PCR kit. A second multiplex PCR round built the libraries, followed by size selection and purification. Sequencing of the libraries was done on an Illumina HiSeq2000 using paired-end 100 bp reads. Per the original workflow: Raw data were processed with SOAPnuke, discarding reads with adapters, uncalled bases, mean Phred below 15, or no exact constant-primer or identifier match. COPE v1.2.5 was used to merge high-quality paired reads, and clonotypes were defined as unique nucleotide sequences. MiTCR v1.1 was used to align the clonotypes against IMGT TRBV, TRBD and TRBJ reference segments. Analysis was restricted to V-J combinations with a frequency above 0.0001, which covered 98% to 99.2% of repertoires. A TCS score was defined as the ratio of F50 (clonal expansion) to E x V (chaos), with BLOSUM62-based TCRdist applied between CDR3 peptides within each V-J. Welch's t-statistics and random forest reduced just over 500 V-J features to 13, which were used in a naive Bayes classifier (R e1071). Using fastp at Q25 and MiXCR, TCRdb reprocessed the public reads and kept productive beta chains. Rows matching on CDR3 protein sequence are summarized as one entry with the most common DNA and genes. The V and J calls come from TCRdb's annotation, not from the publication. Recorded for this sample are about 640,000 distinct CDR3 sequences; about a fifth of them occurred a single time. 30% to 40% of the sample rests with the top ten.

Via the germline V gene, CDR1 is MNHNS and CDR2 SASEGT. V trim: 6 bases; J trim: 2 bases; unmatched bases: 7. The CDR3 runs 15 amino acids, cysteine and phenylalanine included. Of all the DNA, just the CDR3 is kept, 45 bases in frame from base 1. In this chain, TRBV6-1 is recombined with TRBJ2-5, and 9 bases in between align with TRBD2. Sequences were obtained from blood. The origin of this receptor is a man aged 25 to 40 with Graves' ophthalmopathy. The CDR3 loop reads CASSRSGSDQETQYF. The sequence in DNA is TGTGCCAGCAGCCGTAGCGGGAGTGATCAAGAGACCCAGTACTTC.